These T cell receptor beta chains were read from a single sample in a study of identical twins. A single record per CDR3 protein comes from TCRdb applying MiXCR to the 5' RACE reads. The table lists about 200,000 distinct CDR3 sequences, over 5.5% of them singletons. The data were also submitted as part of a second study, on T cells expressing NK-cell markers.

The specimen sequenced was CD8+ T cells sorted from blood. Receptors originate from a young woman in good health. Each CDR3 is given with its conserved first and last residue. D genes are given only for firm matches. Expanded clones get a size class; other rows say once, few or many, or leave the size out.

V: TRBV11-2; length: 18; D: TRBD2; size: -; J: TRBJ2-3; CDR3: CASSPRHGTSGGSDTQYF; DNA: TGTGCCAGCAGCCCACGGCACGGGACTAGCGGGGGATCAGATACGCAGTATTTT
V: TRBV20-1; length: 11; D: -; size: many; J: TRBJ2-3; CDR3: CSAPYTDTQYF; DNA: TGCAGTGCGCCTTACACAGATACGCAGTATTTT
V: TRBV28; length: 13; D: -; size: -; J: TRBJ2-1; CDR3: CASSFGVLNEQFF; DNA: TGTGCCAGCAGTTTTGGGGTACTAAATGAGCAGTTCTTC
V: TRBV11-2; length: 12; D: -; size: many; J: TRBJ2-3; CDR3: CASSLAGSPDYF; DNA: TGTGCCAGCAGCTTAGCGGGAAGTCCGGACTATTTT
V: TRBV29-1; length: 14; D: -; size: many; J: TRBJ2-1; CDR3: CSVNPPDRYNEQFF; DNA: TGCAGCGTTAATCCCCCGGACCGATACAATGAGCAGTTCTTC
V: TRBV20-1; length: 15; D: -; size: few; J: TRBJ2-3; CDR3: CSAPGLTLYTDTQYF; DNA: TGCAGTGCACCGGGACTGACTCTTTACACAGATACGCAGTATTTT
V: TRBV20-1; length: 13; D: TRBD2; size: many; J: TRBJ2-1; CDR3: CSAMGLAGNEQFF; DNA: TGCAGTGCCATGGGACTAGCGGGCAATGAGCAGTTCTTC
V: TRBV9; length: 15; D: -; size: -; J: TRBJ1-5; CDR3: CASSVGGDLRQPQHF; DNA: TGTGCCAGCAGCGTAGGAGGGGACCTACGCCAGCCCCAGCATTTT
V: TRBV3-1; length: 16; D: TRBD2; size: -; J: TRBJ2-3; CDR3: CASSPAASGYTDTQYF; DNA: TGTGCCAGCAGCCCGGCGGCTAGCGGGTACACAGATACGCAGTATTTT
V: TRBV5-5; length: 15; D: -; size: -; J: TRBJ2-2; CDR3: CASSFAGLRGGELFF; DNA: TGTGCCAGCAGCTTCGCGGGATTAAGGGGCGGGGAGCTGTTTTTT
V: TRBV10-3; length: 14; D: -; size: -; J: TRBJ2-1; CDR3: CAISEDPGPLEQFF; DNA: TGTGCCATCAGTGAGGACCCGGGACCACTTGAGCAGTTCTTC
V: TRBV11-2; length: 12; D: -; size: few; J: TRBJ2-3; CDR3: CASRQGTDTQYF; DNA: TGTGCCAGCAGACAGGGCACAGATACGCAGTATTTT
V: TRBV9; length: 15; D: TRBD2; size: -; J: TRBJ2-3; CDR3: CASSVKAGGADTQYF; DNA: TGTGCCAGCAGCGTGAAAGCGGGAGGAGCAGATACGCAGTATTTT
V: TRBV6-5; length: 15; D: -; size: -; J: TRBJ2-2; CDR3: CASSYGPINTGELFF; DNA: TGTGCCAGCAGTTACGGGCCCATCAACACCGGGGAGCTGTTTTTT
V: TRBV20-1; length: 18; D: TRBD2; size: -; J: TRBJ2-3; CDR3: CSARGPQPPGLVEDTQYF; DNA: TGCAGTGCTAGAGGACCCCAGCCTCCGGGACTAGTAGAAGATACGCAGTATTTT
V: TRBV29-1; length: 12; D: TRBD1; size: many; J: TRBJ2-7; CDR3: CSVAGTGLEQYF; DNA: TGCAGCGTTGCCGGGACAGGGCTTGAGCAGTACTTC
V: TRBV29-1; length: 15; D: TRBD1; size: -; J: TRBJ1-1; CDR3: CSGLGQDLRIPEAFF; DNA: TGCAGCGGCCTAGGACAGGACCTAAGAATCCCTGAAGCTTTCTTT
V: TRBV27; length: 14; D: -; size: few; J: TRBJ1-6; CDR3: CASSFGSPYSPLHF; DNA: TGTGCCAGCAGTTTCGGGAGCCCATATTCACCCCTCCACTTT
V: TRBV7-9; length: 15; D: TRBD2; size: -; J: TRBJ2-3; CDR3: CATQGLAGESDTQYF; DNA: TGTGCCACGCAGGGACTAGCGGGAGAGTCAGATACGCAGTATTTT
V: TRBV16; length: 14; D: TRBD1; size: many; J: TRBJ1-1; CDR3: CASSQGTADTEAFF; DNA: TGTGCCAGCAGCCAAGGGACAGCTGACACTGAAGCTTTCTTT
V: TRBV7-9; length: 15; D: TRBD1; size: few; J: TRBJ1-4; CDR3: CASSFPGQGHEKLFF; DNA: TGTGCCAGCAGCTTTCCGGGACAGGGGCATGAAAAACTGTTTTTT
V: TRBV20-1; length: 14; D: TRBD2; size: few; J: TRBJ2-1; CDR3: CSAGTSGSSGEQFF; DNA: TGCAGTGCGGGGACTAGCGGGAGTAGCGGTGAGCAGTTCTTC
V: TRBV27; length: 13; D: -; size: many; J: TRBJ1-5; CDR3: CASSLGGDQPQHF; DNA: TGTGCCAGCAGCTTAGGGGGAGATCAGCCCCAGCATTTT
V: TRBV5-4; length: 17; D: TRBD2; size: few; J: TRBJ2-5; CDR3: CASSSAGSGGNQETQYF; DNA: TGTGCCAGCAGCTCGGCAGGTAGCGGGGGCAACCAAGAGACCCAGTACTTC
V: TRBV7-9; length: 17; D: TRBD2; size: -; J: TRBJ2-7; CDR3: CASSSGLAESRDYEQYF; DNA: TGTGCCAGCAGTTCGGGACTAGCGGAATCCCGGGACTACGAGCAGTACTTC
V: TRBV6-1; length: 16; D: -; size: few; J: TRBJ2-1; CDR3: CASSPPGEVFSNEQFF; DNA: TGTGCCAGCAGTCCCCCAGGGGAGGTTTTTAGTAATGAGCAGTTCTTC
V: TRBV2; length: 15; D: TRBD2; size: few; J: TRBJ2-3; CDR3: CASSRTSSDTDTQYF; DNA: TGTGCCAGCAGCCGGACTAGCAGTGACACAGATACGCAGTATTTT
V: TRBV5-1; length: 11; D: -; size: many; J: TRBJ1-2; CDR3: CASSSGLGYTF; DNA: TGCGCCAGCAGCTCCGGCCTTGGCTACACCTTC
V: TRBV27; length: 16; D: -; size: few; J: TRBJ1-4; CDR3: CASSFRGVRPNEKLFF; DNA: TGTGCCAGCAGTTTTAGAGGGGTTCGTCCTAATGAAAAACTGTTTTTT
V: TRBV9; length: 11; D: -; size: many; J: TRBJ1-1; CDR3: CASSPATEAFF; DNA: TGTGCCAGCAGCCCAGCCACTGAAGCTTTCTTT
V: TRBV9; length: 18; D: TRBD1; size: few; J: TRBJ2-6; CDR3: CASSHPWDRGPGANVLTF; DNA: TGTGCCAGCAGCCACCCGTGGGACAGGGGTCCTGGGGCCAACGTCCTGACTTTC
V: TRBV5-6; length: 15; D: TRBD1; size: few; J: TRBJ2-1; CDR3: CASSYTRGQYNEQFF; DNA: TGTGCCAGCAGTTATACCAGGGGACAGTACAATGAGCAGTTCTTC
V: TRBV27; length: 16; D: TRBD1; size: many; J: TRBJ2-5; CDR3: CASSSPPGTGGETQYF; DNA: TGTGCCAGCAGTTCCCCACCCGGGACAGGAGGGGAGACCCAGTACTTC
V: TRBV27; length: 14; D: -; size: few; J: TRBJ2-1; CDR3: CASAELNFYNEQFF; DNA: TGTGCCAGCGCTGAGCTAAACTTCTACAATGAGCAGTTCTTC
V: TRBV9; length: 14; D: -; size: few; J: TRBJ1-1; CDR3: CASSGGRGNTEAFF; DNA: TGTGCCAGCAGCGGGGGGAGAGGGAACACTGAAGCTTTCTTT
V: TRBV12-3/TRBV12-4; length: 15; D: TRBD2; size: -; J: TRBJ2-3; CDR3: CASSFGGGVADTQYF; DNA: TGTGCCAGCAGTTTTGGGGGAGGGGTCGCAGATACGCAGTATTTT
V: TRBV2; length: 13; D: TRBD2; size: -; J: TRBJ2-1; CDR3: CASKGLAGNEQFF; DNA: TGTGCCAGCAAGGGACTAGCGGGCAATGAGCAGTTCTTC
V: TRBV27; length: 13; D: TRBD2; size: -; J: TRBJ2-7; CDR3: CASSSGALNEQYF; DNA: TGTGCCAGCAGTAGCGGGGCCCTTAACGAGCAGTACTTC
V: TRBV30; length: 11; D: -; size: few; J: TRBJ2-1; CDR3: CACPEVNEQFF; DNA: TGTGCCTGCCCGGAGGTCAATGAGCAGTTCTTC
V: TRBV9; length: 15; D: -; size: few; J: TRBJ2-3; CDR3: CASSVGGASTDTQYF; DNA: TGTGCCAGCAGCGTAGGCGGGGCTAGCACAGATACGCAGTATTTT
V: TRBV12-3/TRBV12-4; length: 14; D: -; size: many; J: TRBJ2-1; CDR3: CASSTSASYNEQFF; DNA: TGTGCCAGCAGTACGTCCGCTTCCTACAATGAGCAGTTCTTC
V: TRBV6-5; length: 18; D: TRBD1; size: few; J: TRBJ2-3; CDR3: CASSYSPPRTGRPDTQYF; DNA: TGTGCCAGCAGTTACTCCCCACCCAGGACAGGGAGGCCAGATACGCAGTATTTT
V: TRBV4-1; length: 14; D: -; size: -; J: TRBJ2-7; CDR3: CASSQNIANYEQYF; DNA: TGCGCCAGCAGCCAGAATATTGCCAACTACGAGCAGTACTTC
V: TRBV2; length: 13; D: -; size: many; J: TRBJ1-2; CDR3: CASSEEGSGGYTF; DNA: TGTGCCAGCAGTGAGGAGGGGAGCGGTGGCTACACCTTC
V: TRBV12-3/TRBV12-4; length: 15; D: TRBD2; size: many; J: TRBJ2-5; CDR3: CASSLGLAGAETQYF; DNA: TGTGCCAGCAGTTTAGGACTAGCGGGAGCGGAGACCCAGTACTTC
V: TRBV12-3/TRBV12-4; length: 15; D: -; size: -; J: TRBJ2-2; CDR3: CASSGWDTYTGELFF; DNA: TGTGCCAGCAGCGGCTGGGACACCTACACCGGGGAGCTGTTTTTT
V: TRBV19; length: 15; D: -; size: few; J: TRBJ1-5; CDR3: CASSTFDSSNQPQHF; DNA: TGTGCCAGTAGTACATTCGACAGTAGCAATCAGCCCCAGCATTTT
V: TRBV12-3/TRBV12-4; length: 16; D: TRBD2; size: few; J: TRBJ2-1; CDR3: CASSSSGLAGVREQFF; DNA: TGTGCCAGCAGTTCCTCTGGACTAGCGGGAGTTCGTGAGCAGTTCTTC
V: TRBV13; length: 14; D: -; size: -; J: TRBJ1-4; CDR3: CASAIRATNEKLFF; DNA: TGTGCCAGCGCCATCAGAGCAACTAATGAAAAACTGTTTTTT